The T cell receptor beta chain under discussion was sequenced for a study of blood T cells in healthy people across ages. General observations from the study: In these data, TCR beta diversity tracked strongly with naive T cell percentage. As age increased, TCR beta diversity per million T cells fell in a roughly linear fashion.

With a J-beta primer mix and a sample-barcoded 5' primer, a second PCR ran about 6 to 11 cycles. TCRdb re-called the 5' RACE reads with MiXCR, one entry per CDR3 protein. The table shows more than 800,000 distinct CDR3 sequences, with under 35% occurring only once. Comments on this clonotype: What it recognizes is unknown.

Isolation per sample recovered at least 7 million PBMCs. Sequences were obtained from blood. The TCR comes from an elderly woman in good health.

As DNA, the CDR3 is TGTGCCAGCAGCCTCGCCACGGGCGGGACAGCTAATTCACCCCTCCACTTT. Translated, it gives CASSLATGGTANSPLHF. This chain uses TRBV7-8 with TRBJ1-6, with 7 bases aligning to TRBD1. Trimming cost V 5 bases and J 6 bases; bases outside gene matches: 13. Germline lookup yields CDR1 SGHVS and CDR2 FQNEAQ. The CDR3 is 17 amino acids.